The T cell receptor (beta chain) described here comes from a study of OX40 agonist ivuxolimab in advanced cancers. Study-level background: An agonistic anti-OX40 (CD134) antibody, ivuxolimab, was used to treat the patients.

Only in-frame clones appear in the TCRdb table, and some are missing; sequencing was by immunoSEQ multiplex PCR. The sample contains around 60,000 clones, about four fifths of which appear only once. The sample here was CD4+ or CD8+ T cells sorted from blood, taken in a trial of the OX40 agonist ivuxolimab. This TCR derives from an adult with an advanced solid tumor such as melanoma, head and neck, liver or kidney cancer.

The CDR3 DNA reads as TGTGCCAGCAGTTACGGGGCAGGGTATTCACCCCTCCACTTT. Protein: CASSYGAGYSPLHF. The J gene is TRBJ1-6, the V gene TRBV6-6, with D possibly matching TRBD1 (5 bases). The CDR3 totals 14 residues. Germline assignment: CDR1 MNHNY and CDR2 SVGAGI (reference sequence). V lost 2 bases to trimming and J lost 8 bases, with 10 bases between them.